This T cell receptor beta chain was found in a study of cytomegalovirus exposure and HLA in healthy donors. These donors counted as nominally healthy when sampled, but unrecorded immune exposures were likely. The PCR used 60 Vbeta and 13 Jbeta primers. Libraries were prepared by immunoSEQ multiplex PCR; TCRdb keeps only in-frame clonotypes and omits some of them. The table has more than 140,000 clones, over 60% seen once; the top ten hold roughly 0.7%. Study-level points and caveats: Being indistinguishable, some V segments were excluded, TRBV6-2 and TRBV6-3 among them. Reportedly, diagnosis of cytomegalovirus status by the classifier showed high specificity and sensitivity.

The CDR3 extends over 15 amino acids. V lost 0 bases to trimming and J lost 1 base, with 10 bases between them. CDR1 and CDR2 (germline): SGDLS, YYNGEE. This clone has more than one count but fewer than ten. Its cognate antigen is unknown. Sequences were obtained from PBMCs. This TCR was recovered from a male donor in good health and CMV-seronegative. The J gene is TRBJ1-1, the V gene TRBV9; a possible D gene is TRBD1 (6 bases). CDR3: CASSVEGRGNTEAFF. CDR3 in DNA: TGTGCCAGCAGCGTAGAGGGCAGGGGGAACACTGAAGCTTTCTTT.